One and the same sample provided the 21 T cell receptor beta chains below, sequenced in a study of CD8+CD57+ T cells in acquired aplastic anemia. Profiling that covered TCR beta VDJ and CDR3 relied on genomic DNA as its template. A single record per CDR3 protein comes from TCRdb applying MiXCR to the reads. The sample lists roughly 150,000 distinct CDR3 sequences; around 48% were seen once. CD8+CD57+ cell expansion had been shown by flow cytometry in patients chosen for sequencing. Sequencing was carried out using sorted CD4+, CD8+, or CD8+CD57+ T cells (not recorded which) from PBMCs. The origin of the receptors is a human donor with aplastic anemia.

This clonotype was observed many times. V is TRBV24-1 and J is TRBJ2-3; TRBD2 might be the D (5 bases). Germline V gives CDR1 KGHDR, CDR2 SFDVKD. The CDR3 sequence is 13 residues long. Trimming cost V 5 bases and J 14 bases, with 19 bases left between them. The CDR3 DNA follows: TGTGCCACCAGTGTCTCAGAGGGTGGAAAGCGGTATTTT. This sequence encodes CATSVSEGGKRYF.

This clonotype has a count of ten or more. The V and J genes are TRBV2 and TRBJ2-7; the match to TRBD2 covers 7 bases. The J segment lost 1 base and the V segment lost 8 bases, leaving 5 bases of the junction unmatched. CDR3 length: 13 residues. CDR1 and CDR2 from the germline V gene are SNHLY and FYNNEI. CDR3: CASYSGASYEQYF. In DNA form, the CDR3 reads TGTGCCAGCTACAGCGGGGCTTCCTACGAGCAGTACTTC.

This clonotype turned up a few times. The chain combines TRBV28 with TRBJ1-1; D possibly corresponds to TRBD1 (5 bases). V lost 3 bases and J lost 6, with 11 bases in between. Per the germline V gene, CDR1 is MDHEN and CDR2 is SYDVKM. The CDR3 extends over 13 amino acids. As DNA, the CDR3 is TGTGCCAGCAGTTTCGGAGTAGGGGCTGAAGCTTTCTTT. It encodes CASSFGVGAEAFF.

The sample holds a few counts of this clonotype. The chain joins TRBV3-1 to TRBJ1-1; 7 bases map to TRBD1. Per the germline V gene, CDR1 is LGHDT and CDR2 is YNNKEL (reference sequence). This CDR3 comprises 14 residues. V was pared by 1 base and J by 4 bases, with 3 bases of the junction left unmatched. The CDR3 bases are TGTGCCAGCAGCCAAGGCACAGGGGTCACTGAAGCTTTCTTT. This codes for CASSQGTGVTEAFF.

At least ten counts were recorded for this clonotype. This chain connects TRBV19 to TRBJ2-1, with a possible D match to TRBD2 (6 bases). V lost 6 bases and J 4 bases, leaving 16 bases between the germline ends. The germline V gene encodes CDR1 LNHDA and CDR2 SQIVND (reference sequence). The CDR3 loop spans 15 amino acids. The CDR3 DNA reads TGTGCCAGTAGGGGTGGGAGGATCGATTACAATGAGCAGTTCTTC. Amino acid sequence: CASRGGRIDYNEQFF.

As regards this clonotype: A read error may be the cause here, since a much bigger clone is one base away. V gene TRBV19 combines with J gene TRBJ1-2, with 10 bases identical to TRBD1. J was trimmed by 13 bases and V by 9 bases; bases with no gene match: 14. The CDR3 is 13 residues long. Per germline, CDR1 LNHDA and CDR2 SQIVND (reference sequence). For the CDR3, the DNA is TGTGCCAGCCCTCTTACCAGGGACAGGGGTCCCACCTTC. It encodes CASPLTRDRGPTF.

J is TRBJ2-5 and V is TRBV29-1; 8 nucleotides align to TRBD1. Germline V gene lookup returns CDR1 SQVTM and CDR2 ANQGSEA. Trimming at V came to 7 bases and at J to 5 bases, leaving 3 bases not matched to a gene. This CDR3 comprises 11 residues. CDR3 sequence reads: CSADRDETQYF. DNA for the CDR3: TGCAGCGCGGACAGGGATGAGACCCAGTACTTC.

This clonotype was counted between two and nine times. The chain uses TRBV20-1 and TRBJ2-7; 8 bases line up with TRBD2. This CDR3 comprises 17 residues. Trimming removed 5 bases from V and 5 bases from J; junction bases left unmatched: 20. In germline, CDR1 is DFQATT, CDR2 SNEGSKA (reference sequence). The chain's CDR3 is CSASSWVAGKSSNEQYF. CDR3 DNA sequence: TGCAGTGCTTCAAGTTGGGTAGCGGGAAAGTCCTCAAACGAGCAGTACTTC.

The chain links TRBV15 to TRBJ1-1; D may be TRBD1 (6 bases). Germline-derived CDR1 and CDR2 are LNHNV and YYDKDF (reference sequence). Trimming stripped 4 bases from V and 1 base from J, with 13 bases between. The CDR3 length is 15 residues. This chain's CDR3 is CATSITGRKNTEAFF. The CDR3 nucleotides are TGTGCCACCAGCATAACAGGGAGGAAGAACACTGAAGCTTTCTTT.

The V call is TRBV15, the J call TRBJ1-6; 8 nucleotides line up with TRBD1. Trimming cost V 0 bases and J 10 bases; bases outside gene matches: 8. CDR3 length equals 16 residues. The germline V gene has CDR1 LNHNV and CDR2 YYDKDF (reference sequence). The DNA for the CDR3 is TGTGCCACCAGCAGAGATCCCAGTACAGGGGGGTCACCCCTCCACTTT. It yields the protein CATSRDPSTGGSPLHF. The whole variable domain, remainder taken from reference TRBV15 and TRBJ1-6, is DAMVIQNPRYQVTQFGKPVTLSCSQTLNHNVMYWYQQKSSQAPKLLFHYYDKDFNNEADTPDNFQSRRPNTSFCFLDIRSPGLGDTAMYLCATSRDPSTGGSPLHFGNGTRLTVT.

This clonotype was seen once. V gene TRBV2 combines with J gene TRBJ1-2, with D tentatively TRBD1 (6 bases). Deletions cut 6 bases from V and 4 bases from J, with 15 bases between. The CDR3 loop spans 14 amino acids. Germline CDR1 SNHLY, CDR2 FYNNEI. The CDR3 sequence is CASRSTGSGYGYTF. The CDR3 nucleotides are TGTGCCAGCAGGTCCACAGGGTCCGGCTATGGCTACACCTTC. The variable domain in full, completed from reference TRBV2 and TRBJ1-2, reads EPEVTQTPSHQVTQMGQEVILRCVPISNHLYFYWYRQILGQKVEFLVSFYNNEISEKSEIFDDQFSVERPDGSNFTLKIRSTKLEDSAMYFCASRSTGSGYGYTFGSGTRLTVV.

There are many counts of this clonotype. The chain employs TRBV24-1 and TRBJ2-7, with 15 positions matching TRBD2. In germline, CDR1 is KGHDR, CDR2 SFDVKD. The CDR3 has 15 amino acids. Trimming cost V 4 bases and J 6 bases; bases outside gene matches: 3. CDR3 sequence (DNA): TGTGCCACCAGTGACCAGGGACTAGCGGGAGGCGAGCAGTACTTC. It encodes CATSDQGLAGGEQYF.

The rearrangement uses TRBV15 and TRBJ2-3; D gene ambiguous. Germline V gene sequence: CDR1 LNHNV, CDR2 YYDKDF (reference sequence). Trimming left V 0 bases short and J 1 base short, with 8 bases between. The CDR3 runs 15 residues. The CDR3 loop is CATSRESGGTDTQYF. CDR3 coding DNA: TGTGCCACCAGCAGAGAGTCTGGGGGCACAGATACGCAGTATTTT.

This clonotype has at least ten counts. The chain is built from TRBV9 and TRBJ2-5, with 11 bases matching TRBD2. The CDR3 is 17 amino acids. V shed 0 bases, J shed 2 bases, and the junction held 6 bases outside the gene matches. CDR1 and CDR2 (germline): SGDLS, YYNGEE. The CDR3 DNA reads TGTGCCAGCAGCGTAGCCCCGCTAGCGGGAGGTCAAGAGACCCAGTACTTC. Residues: CASSVAPLAGGQETQYF.

This clonotype was seen only a few times. The gene calls are TRBV5-4 and TRBJ1-2; D call uncertain. Trimming removed 4 bases at V and 0 bases at J, with 13 bases between. Germline V lookup: CDR1 SGHNT, CDR2 YYREEE (reference sequence). CDR3 length: 15 amino acids. The DNA of the CDR3 is TGTGCCAGCAGCCCCGGGATGGGGACTAACTATGGCTACACCTTC. Amino acid sequence: CASSPGMGTNYGYTF.

The chain carries TRBV19 and TRBJ2-7; weak D call: TRBD1 (6 bases). Germline V gene data show CDR1 as LNHDA and CDR2 as SQIVND (reference sequence). This CDR3 comprises 13 residues. Between the trimmed V and J ends, which lost 4 bases and 5 bases, there was a span of 12 bases. CDR3 bases: TGTGCCAGTAGTAGGGGGCAGGAGAACGAGCAGTACTTC. Translating gives CASSRGQENEQYF.

Many counts were recorded for this clonotype. The chain joins TRBV11-2 to TRBJ2-1; 7 bases are a match to TRBD2. CDR1 and CDR2 (germline): SGHAT, FQNNGV. After removal of 5 bases from V and 5 bases from J, the junction contained 6 bases not matched to a gene. This CDR3 contains 14 residues. For the CDR3, the DNA is TGTGCCAGCAGCAGGGAGGGGATAAACAATGAGCAGTTCTTC. It yields the protein CASSREGINNEQFF.

The chain employs TRBV11-2 and TRBJ2-2, with D tentatively TRBD1 (5 bases). The CDR3 has 16 amino acids. Germline V lookup: CDR1 SGHAT, CDR2 FQNNGV. V lost 7 bases, J lost 2 bases, and 17 bases lay in between. The CDR3, as DNA: TGTGCCAGCAAAGACAGAAACCTCTTAAACACCGGGGAGCTGTTTTTT. This gives the protein CASKDRNLLNTGELFF. Full variable domain (outside the CDR3, taken from reference TRBV11-2 and TRBJ2-2): EAGVAQSPRYKIIEKRQSVAFWCNPISGHATLYWYQQILGQGPKLLIQFQNNGVVDDSQLPKDRFSAERLKGVDSTLKIQPAKLEDSAVYLCASKDRNLLNTGELFFGEGSRLTVL.

At least ten counts were recorded for this clonotype. The rearrangement joins TRBV5-1 to TRBJ2-1; D gene uncertain. The CDR3 has 15 amino acids. Trimming pared 0 bases from V and 0 bases from J, leaving 7 bases between. The germline CDR1 and CDR2 sequences are SGHRS and YFSETQ. The CDR3 DNA reads as TGCGCCAGCAGCTTGGAGGCGACCTCCTACAATGAGCAGTTCTTC. The encoded protein is CASSLEATSYNEQFF.

The V call is TRBV24-1, the J call TRBJ2-5, with a possible D match to TRBD2 (6 bases). The germline V gene encodes CDR1 KGHDR and CDR2 SFDVKD. With 9 bases removed from V and 5 bases from J, the gap between germline ends came to 15 bases. The CDR3 length is 13 residues. As DNA, the CDR3 is TGTGCCACCGGAGGGGACCAAGGGGAGACCCAGTACTTC. It encodes CATGGDQGETQYF.

A few counts support this clonotype. A much more abundant neighbour one base away suggests this may be a read error. This chain connects TRBV6-6 to TRBJ2-5; D remains unclear. This CDR3 has 12 residues. The germline gives CDR1 MNHNY, CDR2 SVGAGI (reference sequence). The V end was cut by 2 bases, the J end by 4 bases, with 5 bases between. The CDR3 sequence is CASSYGRETQYF. The CDR3 bases are TGTGCCAGCAGTTACGGACGAGAGACCCAGTACTTC.